The entry below describes one TCR beta chain. Its specificity is not known. TCRB transcripts that were expressed got sequenced, as all of the isolated RNA had been reverse transcribed. The protocol was immunoSEQ multiplex PCR, while the TCRdb copy is restricted to in-frame clones and leaves out a portion. The sample lists a few hundred thousand clones; over 9% were seen once. The data originate from a study of beta chain features in type 1 diabetes. Study-level results: TCRB CDR3 length was moderately but significantly reduced in all four CD4+ subsets of Type 1 diabetes patients.

Trimming left V 3 bases short and J 1 base short, with 9 bases between. Germline V CDR1 and CDR2: SEHNR, FQNEAQ (reference sequence). The CDR3 extends over 14 amino acids. This chain connects TRBV7-9 to TRBJ1-2, with D possibly being TRBD1 (5 bases). The TCR comes from a young man with type 1 diabetes. Sequencing input: central memory CD4+ T cells from blood. The CDR3 nucleotides are TGTGCCAGCAGCTTGGGGACGGTTAACTATGGCTACACCTTC. Amino acid sequence: CASSLGTVNYGYTF. Using reference TRBV7-9 and TRBJ1-2 for the parts outside the CDR3, the full variable domain is DTGVSQNPRHKITKRGQNVTFRCDPISEHNRLYWYRQTLGQGPEFLTYFQNEAQLEKSRLLSDRFSAERPKGSFSTLEIQRTEQGDSAMYLCASSLGTVNYGYTFGSGTRLTVV.